The clone carrying this T cell receptor beta chain was detected only a few times. What it binds is unknown. HIV-negative, healthy adults without recent acute infections or vaccinations were the donors. V dropped 3 bases and J dropped 0 bases, with 6 bases sitting between them. The CDR3 has 14 amino acids. Germline V CDR1 and CDR2: SGHAT, FQNNGV. The data derive from a study of shared clonotypes between healthy human individuals. Study summary: Every donor yielded three CD4 naive, three CD4 memory, two CD8 naive and one CD8 memory plate.

The repertoire was sequenced with immunoSEQ multiplex PCR; TCRdb's copy has only in-frame clones and lacks some. The sample yields roughly 300,000 clones, roughly 87% seen once. Study-level results: Among several donors, about 5% of naive CD4 clonotypes were found in common. There were few donors, and this limited the genetic and exposure-history diversity represented.

The rearrangement uses TRBV11-2 and TRBJ2-1; D is unclear. The clonotype comes from a man aged 18 to 29 in good health. Sequencing input: memory CD8+ T cells sorted from blood. Subset indicated: CD45RO+ cells pooled with CCR7-negative TemRA cells. CDR3 nucleotide sequence: TGTGCCAGCAGCTTTTGGAGCTCCTACAATGAGCAGTTCTTC. Encoded protein: CASSFWSSYNEQFF.